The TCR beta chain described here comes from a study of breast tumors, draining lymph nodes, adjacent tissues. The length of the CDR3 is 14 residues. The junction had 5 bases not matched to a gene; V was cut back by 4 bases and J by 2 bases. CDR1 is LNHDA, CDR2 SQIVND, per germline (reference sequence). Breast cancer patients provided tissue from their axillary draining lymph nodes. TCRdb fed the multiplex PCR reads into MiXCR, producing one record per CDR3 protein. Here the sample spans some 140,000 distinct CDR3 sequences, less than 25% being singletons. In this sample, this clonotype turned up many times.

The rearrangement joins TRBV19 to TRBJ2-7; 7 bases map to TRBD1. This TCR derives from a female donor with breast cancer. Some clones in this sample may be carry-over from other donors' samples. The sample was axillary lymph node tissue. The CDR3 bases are TGTGCCAGTAGTAGTACAGGGGAGACCTACGAGCAGTACTTC. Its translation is CASSSTGETYEQYF.